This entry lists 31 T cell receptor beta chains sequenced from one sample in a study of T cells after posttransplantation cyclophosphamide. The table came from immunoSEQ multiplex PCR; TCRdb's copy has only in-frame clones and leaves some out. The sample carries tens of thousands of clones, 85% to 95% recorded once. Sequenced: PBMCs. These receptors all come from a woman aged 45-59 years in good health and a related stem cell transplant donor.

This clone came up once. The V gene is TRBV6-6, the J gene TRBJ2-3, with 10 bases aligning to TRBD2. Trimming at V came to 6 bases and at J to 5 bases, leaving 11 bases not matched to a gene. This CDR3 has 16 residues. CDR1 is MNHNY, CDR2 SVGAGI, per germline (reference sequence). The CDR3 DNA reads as TGTGCCAGCAGCAGCAGCCTAGCGGGAGCTGGAGATACGCAGTATTTT. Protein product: CASSSSLAGAGDTQYF.

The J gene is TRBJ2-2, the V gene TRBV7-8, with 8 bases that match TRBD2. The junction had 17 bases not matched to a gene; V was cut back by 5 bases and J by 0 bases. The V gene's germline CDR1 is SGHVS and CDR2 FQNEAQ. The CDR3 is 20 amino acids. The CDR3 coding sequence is TGTGCCAGCAGCAACCTCTTTTTTAGCGGGGTAACTTCGAACACCGGGGAGCTGTTTTTT. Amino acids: CASSNLFFSGVTSNTGELFF.

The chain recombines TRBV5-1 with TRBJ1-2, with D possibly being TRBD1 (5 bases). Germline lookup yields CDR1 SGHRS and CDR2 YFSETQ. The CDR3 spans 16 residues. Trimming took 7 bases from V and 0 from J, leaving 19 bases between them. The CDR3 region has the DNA TGCGCCAGCGCAGTTGGACGGTGGGGCTCTAACTATGGCTACACCTTC. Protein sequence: CASAVGRWGSNYGYTF.

The CDR3 region is CASSPLPSTEAFF. The CDR3 DNA reads as TGTGCCAGCAGTCCACTCCCGAGCACTGAAGCTTTCTTT. The chain combines TRBV27 with TRBJ1-1; D not resolved. CDR3 length equals 13 residues. The germline gives CDR1 MNHEY, CDR2 SMNVEV (reference sequence). Between the trimmed V and J ends, which lost 5 bases and 4 bases, there was a span of 11 bases.

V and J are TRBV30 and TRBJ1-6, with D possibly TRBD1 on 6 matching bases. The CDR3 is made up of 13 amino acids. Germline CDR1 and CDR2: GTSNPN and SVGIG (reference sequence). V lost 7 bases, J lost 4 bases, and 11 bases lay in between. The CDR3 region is CAYGQLYNSPLHF. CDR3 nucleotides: TGTGCCTACGGACAGTTATATAATTCACCCCTCCACTTT.

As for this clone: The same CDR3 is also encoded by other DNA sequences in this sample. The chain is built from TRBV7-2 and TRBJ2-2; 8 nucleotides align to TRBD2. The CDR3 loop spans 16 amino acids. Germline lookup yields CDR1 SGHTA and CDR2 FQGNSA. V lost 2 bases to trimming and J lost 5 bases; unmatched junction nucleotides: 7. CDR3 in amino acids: CASSLRGGADTGELFF. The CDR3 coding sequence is TGTGCCAGCAGCTTACGGGGGGGCGCGGATACCGGGGAGCTGTTTTTT.

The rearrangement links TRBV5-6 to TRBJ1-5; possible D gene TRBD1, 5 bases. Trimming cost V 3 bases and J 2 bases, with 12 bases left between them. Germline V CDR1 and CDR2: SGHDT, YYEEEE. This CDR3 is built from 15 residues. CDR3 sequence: CASSSQGYGNQPQHF. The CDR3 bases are TGTGCCAGCAGCTCGCAGGGATACGGCAATCAGCCCCAGCATTTT.

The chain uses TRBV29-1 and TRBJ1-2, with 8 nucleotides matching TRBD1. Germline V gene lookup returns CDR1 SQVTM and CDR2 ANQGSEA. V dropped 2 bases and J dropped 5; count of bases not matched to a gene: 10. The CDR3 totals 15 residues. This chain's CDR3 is CSVERVQGAWYGYTF. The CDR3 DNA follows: TGCAGCGTTGAAAGGGTGCAGGGGGCATGGTATGGCTACACCTTC.

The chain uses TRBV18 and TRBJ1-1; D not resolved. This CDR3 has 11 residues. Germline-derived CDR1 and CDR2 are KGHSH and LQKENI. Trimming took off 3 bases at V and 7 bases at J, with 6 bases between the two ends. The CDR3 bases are TGTGCCAGCTCACCCGAGAATGAAGCTTTCTTT. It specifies CASSPENEAFF.

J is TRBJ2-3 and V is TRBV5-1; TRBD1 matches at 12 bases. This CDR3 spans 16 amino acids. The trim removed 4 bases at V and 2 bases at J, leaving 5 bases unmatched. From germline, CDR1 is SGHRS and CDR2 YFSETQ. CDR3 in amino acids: CASSDGTGGNTDTQYF. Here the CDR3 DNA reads TGCGCCAGCAGCGACGGGACAGGGGGCAACACAGATACGCAGTATTTT.

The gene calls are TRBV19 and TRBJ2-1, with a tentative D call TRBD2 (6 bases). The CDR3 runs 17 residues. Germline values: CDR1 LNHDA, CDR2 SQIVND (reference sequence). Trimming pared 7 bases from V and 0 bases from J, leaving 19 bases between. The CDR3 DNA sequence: TGTGCCAGTAATCCTCCGGAGGGAAAAAGCTCCTACAATGAGCAGTTCTTC. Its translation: CASNPPEGKSSYNEQFF.

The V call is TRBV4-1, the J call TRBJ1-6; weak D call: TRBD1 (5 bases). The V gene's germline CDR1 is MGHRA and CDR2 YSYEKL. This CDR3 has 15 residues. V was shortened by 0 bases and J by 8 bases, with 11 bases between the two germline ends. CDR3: CASSQDRQGDSPLHF. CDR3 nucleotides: TGCGCCAGCAGCCAAGATCGGCAGGGTGATTCACCCCTCCACTTT.

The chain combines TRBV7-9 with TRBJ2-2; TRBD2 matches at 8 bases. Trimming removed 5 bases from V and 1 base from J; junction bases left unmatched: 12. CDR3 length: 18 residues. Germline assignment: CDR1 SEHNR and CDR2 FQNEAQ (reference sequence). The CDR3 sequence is CASSTTRWGTRNTGELFF. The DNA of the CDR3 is TGTGCCAGCAGCACCACTCGCTGGGGGACTAGGAACACCGGGGAGCTGTTTTTT.

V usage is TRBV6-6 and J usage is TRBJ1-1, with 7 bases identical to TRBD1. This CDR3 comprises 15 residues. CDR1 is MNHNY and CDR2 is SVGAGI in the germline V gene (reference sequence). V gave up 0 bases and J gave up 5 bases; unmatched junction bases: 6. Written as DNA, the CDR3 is TGTGCCAGCAGTTACTCGGAGGGGGCGGGTACTGAAGCTTTCTTT. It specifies CASSYSEGAGTEAFF.

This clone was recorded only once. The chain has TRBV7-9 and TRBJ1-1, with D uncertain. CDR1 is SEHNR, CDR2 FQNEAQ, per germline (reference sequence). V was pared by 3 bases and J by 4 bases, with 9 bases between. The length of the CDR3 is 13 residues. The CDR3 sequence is CASSFNSGTEAFF. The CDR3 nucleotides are TGTGCCAGCAGCTTCAACAGCGGCACTGAAGCTTTCTTT.

CDR3 protein: CASSGTPNQPQHF. CDR3 nucleotide sequence: TGTGCCAGCAGCGGGACTCCAAATCAGCCCCAGCATTTT. The chain couples TRBV5-5 to TRBJ1-5, with D perhaps matching TRBD1 (5 bases). V lost 4 bases to trimming and J lost 4 bases, with 9 bases between them. This CDR3 contains 13 residues. From germline, CDR1 is SGHKS and CDR2 YYEKEE (reference sequence).

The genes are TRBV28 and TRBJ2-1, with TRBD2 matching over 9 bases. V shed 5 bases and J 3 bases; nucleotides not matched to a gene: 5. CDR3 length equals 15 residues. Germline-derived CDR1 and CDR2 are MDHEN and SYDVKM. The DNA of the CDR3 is TGTGCCAGCAGTCCGAGCGGGAGGTACTACAATGAGCAGTTCTTC. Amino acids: CASSPSGRYYNEQFF.

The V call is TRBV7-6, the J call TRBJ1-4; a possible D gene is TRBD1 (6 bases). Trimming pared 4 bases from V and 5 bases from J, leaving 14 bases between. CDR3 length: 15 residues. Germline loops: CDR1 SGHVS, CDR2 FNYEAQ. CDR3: CASSSRTVQNEKLFF. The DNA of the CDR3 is TGTGCCAGCAGCTCCCGGACAGTTCAAAATGAAAAACTGTTTTTT.

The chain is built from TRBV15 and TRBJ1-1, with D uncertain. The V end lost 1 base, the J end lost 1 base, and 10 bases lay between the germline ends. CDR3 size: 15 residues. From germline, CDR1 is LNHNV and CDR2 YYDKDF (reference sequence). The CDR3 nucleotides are TGTGCCACCAGCAGAGGTCCCGGTCAGAACACTGAAGCTTTCTTT. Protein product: CATSRGPGQNTEAFF.

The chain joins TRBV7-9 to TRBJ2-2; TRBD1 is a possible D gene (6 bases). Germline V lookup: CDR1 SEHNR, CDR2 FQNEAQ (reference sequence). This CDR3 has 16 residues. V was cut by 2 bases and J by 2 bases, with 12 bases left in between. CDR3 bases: TGTGCCAGCAGCTTACCCACAGGGATTAACACCGGGGAGCTGTTTTTT. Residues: CASSLPTGINTGELFF.

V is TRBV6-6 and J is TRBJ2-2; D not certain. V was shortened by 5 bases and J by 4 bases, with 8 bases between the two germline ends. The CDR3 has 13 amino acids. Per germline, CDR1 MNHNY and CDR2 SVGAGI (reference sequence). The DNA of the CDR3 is TGTGCCAGCAGTGTCCAATCCACCGGGGAGCTGTTTTTT. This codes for CASSVQSTGELFF.

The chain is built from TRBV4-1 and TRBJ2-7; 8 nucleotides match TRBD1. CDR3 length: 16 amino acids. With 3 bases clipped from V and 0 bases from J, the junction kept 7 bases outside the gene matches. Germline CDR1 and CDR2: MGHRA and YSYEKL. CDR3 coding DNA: TGCGCCAGCAGCCAGCCCGGGACAGGCCTCTCCTACGAGCAGTACTTC. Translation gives CASSQPGTGLSYEQYF.

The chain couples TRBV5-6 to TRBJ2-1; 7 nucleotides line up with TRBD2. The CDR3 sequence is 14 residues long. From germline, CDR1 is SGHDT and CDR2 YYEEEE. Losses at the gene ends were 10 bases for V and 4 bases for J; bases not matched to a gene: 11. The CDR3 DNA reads TGTGCCGTTGGGGGGAGGGTTCAATACAATGAGCAGTTCTTC. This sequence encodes CAVGGRVQYNEQFF.

This CDR3 is CASSQSDGELFF. CDR3 DNA sequence: TGTGCCAGCTCCCAGAGCGACGGGGAGCTGTTTTTT. The rearrangement joins TRBV18 to TRBJ2-2; the D is unclear. Germline V gene lookup returns CDR1 KGHSH and CDR2 LQKENI. The CDR3 length is 12 residues. The V and J ends lost 6 bases and 7 bases respectively, with 9 bases between them.

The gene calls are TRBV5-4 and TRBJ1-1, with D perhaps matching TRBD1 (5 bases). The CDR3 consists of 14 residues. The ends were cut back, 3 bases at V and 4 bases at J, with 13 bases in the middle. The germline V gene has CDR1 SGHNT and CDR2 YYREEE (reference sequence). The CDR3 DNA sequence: TGTGCCAGCAGCTCAGCAGGGAGGGGCACTGAAGCTTTCTTT. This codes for CASSSAGRGTEAFF.

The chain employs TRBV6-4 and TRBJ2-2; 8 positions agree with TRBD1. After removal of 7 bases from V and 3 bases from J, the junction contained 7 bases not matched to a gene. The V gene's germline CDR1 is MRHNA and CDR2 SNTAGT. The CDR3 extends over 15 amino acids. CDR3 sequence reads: CASKGQGMDTGELFF. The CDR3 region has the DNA TGTGCCAGCAAAGGACAGGGAATGGACACCGGGGAGCTGTTTTTT.

The CDR3 is CASSLVDRTYEQYF. The CDR3 DNA reads as TGTGCCAGCAGCTTGGTGGACAGAACCTACGAGCAGTACTTC. This chain uses TRBV5-6 with TRBJ2-7, with D maybe TRBD1 (6 bases). V was pared by 0 bases and J by 2 bases, with 9 bases between. This CDR3 is 14 amino acids long. Per the germline V gene, CDR1 is SGHDT and CDR2 is YYEEEE.

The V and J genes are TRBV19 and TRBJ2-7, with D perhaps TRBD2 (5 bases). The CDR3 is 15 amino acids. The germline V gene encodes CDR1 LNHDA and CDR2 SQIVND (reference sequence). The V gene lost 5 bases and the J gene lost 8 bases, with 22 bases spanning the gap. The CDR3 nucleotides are TGTGCCAGTAGTCCCCCCCGGGCCCAGACTATCCAGCAGTACTTC. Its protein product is CASSPPRAQTIQQYF.

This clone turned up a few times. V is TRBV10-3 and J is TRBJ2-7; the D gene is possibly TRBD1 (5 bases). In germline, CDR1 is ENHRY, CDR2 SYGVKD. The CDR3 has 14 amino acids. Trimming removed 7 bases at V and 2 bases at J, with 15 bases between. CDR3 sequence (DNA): TGTGCCATCACCCTTGGGGCGGCGACCTACGAGCAGTACTTC. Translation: CAITLGAATYEQYF.

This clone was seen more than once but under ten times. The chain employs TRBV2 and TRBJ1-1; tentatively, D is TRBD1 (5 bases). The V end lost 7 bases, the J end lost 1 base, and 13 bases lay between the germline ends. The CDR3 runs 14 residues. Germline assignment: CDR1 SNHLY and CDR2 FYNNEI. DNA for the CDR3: TGTGCCAGCACGGCGGGGCTAACGAACACTGAAGCTTTCTTT. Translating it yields CASTAGLTNTEAFF.

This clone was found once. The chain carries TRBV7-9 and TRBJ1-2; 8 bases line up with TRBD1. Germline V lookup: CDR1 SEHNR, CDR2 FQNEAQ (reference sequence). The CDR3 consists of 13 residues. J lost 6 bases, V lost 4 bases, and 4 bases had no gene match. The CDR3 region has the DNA TGTGCCAGCAGCTCTGGACAGGGCGATGGCTACACCTTC. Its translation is CASSSGQGDGYTF.